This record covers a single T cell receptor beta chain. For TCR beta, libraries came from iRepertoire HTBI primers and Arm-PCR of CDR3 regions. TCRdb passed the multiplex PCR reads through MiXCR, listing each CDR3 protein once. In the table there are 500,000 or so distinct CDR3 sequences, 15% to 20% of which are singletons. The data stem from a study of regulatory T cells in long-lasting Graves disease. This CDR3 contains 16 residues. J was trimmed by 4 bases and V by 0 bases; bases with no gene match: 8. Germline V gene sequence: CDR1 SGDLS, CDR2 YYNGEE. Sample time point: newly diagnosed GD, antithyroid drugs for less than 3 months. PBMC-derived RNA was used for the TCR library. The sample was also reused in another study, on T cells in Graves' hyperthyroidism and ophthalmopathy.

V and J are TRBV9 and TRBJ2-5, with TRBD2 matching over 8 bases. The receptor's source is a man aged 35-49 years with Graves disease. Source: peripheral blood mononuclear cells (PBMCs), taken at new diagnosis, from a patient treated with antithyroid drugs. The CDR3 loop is CASSVAPGLAGETQYF. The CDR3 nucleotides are TGTGCCAGCAGCGTAGCTCCTGGGCTAGCGGGAGAGACCCAGTACTTC.